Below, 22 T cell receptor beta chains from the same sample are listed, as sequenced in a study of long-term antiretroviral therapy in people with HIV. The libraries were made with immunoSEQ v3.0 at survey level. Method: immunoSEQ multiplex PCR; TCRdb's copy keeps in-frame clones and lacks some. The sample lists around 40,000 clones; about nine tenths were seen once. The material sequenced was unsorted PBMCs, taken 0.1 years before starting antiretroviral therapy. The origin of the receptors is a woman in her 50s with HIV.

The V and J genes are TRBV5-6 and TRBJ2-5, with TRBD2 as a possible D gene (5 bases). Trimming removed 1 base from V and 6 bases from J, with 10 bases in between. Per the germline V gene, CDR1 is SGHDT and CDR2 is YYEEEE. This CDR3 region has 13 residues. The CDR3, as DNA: TGTGCCAGCAGCTTGCGGGTCGGGAAGACCCAGTACTTC. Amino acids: CASSLRVGKTQYF.

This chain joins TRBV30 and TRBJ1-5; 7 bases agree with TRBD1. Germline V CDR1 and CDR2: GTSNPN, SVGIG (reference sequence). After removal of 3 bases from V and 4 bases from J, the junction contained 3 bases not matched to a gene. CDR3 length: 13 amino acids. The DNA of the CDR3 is TGTGCCTGGAGGACGGGACAGAATCAGCCCCAGCATTTT. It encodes CAWRTGQNQPQHF.

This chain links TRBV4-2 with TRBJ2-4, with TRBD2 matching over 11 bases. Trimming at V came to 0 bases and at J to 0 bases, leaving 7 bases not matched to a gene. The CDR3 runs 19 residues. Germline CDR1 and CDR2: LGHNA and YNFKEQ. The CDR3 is CASSQEGISGGAAKNIQYF. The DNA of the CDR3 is TGTGCCAGCAGCCAAGAGGGTATTAGCGGGGGGGCAGCCAAAAACATTCAGTACTTC.

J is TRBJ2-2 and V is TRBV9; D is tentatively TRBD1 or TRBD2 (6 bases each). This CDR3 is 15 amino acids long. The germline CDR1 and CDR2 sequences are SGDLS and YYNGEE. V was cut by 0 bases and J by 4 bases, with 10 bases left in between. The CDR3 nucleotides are TGTGCCAGCAGCGTAGGGGGGGCGAGCACCGGGGAGCTGTTTTTT. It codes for CASSVGGASTGELFF.

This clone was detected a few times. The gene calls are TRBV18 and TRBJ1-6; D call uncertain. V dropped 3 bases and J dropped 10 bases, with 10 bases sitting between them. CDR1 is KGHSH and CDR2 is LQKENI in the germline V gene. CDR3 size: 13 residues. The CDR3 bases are TGTGCCAGCTCACCTGACGGGAGGTCACCCCTCCACTTT. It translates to CASSPDGRSPLHF. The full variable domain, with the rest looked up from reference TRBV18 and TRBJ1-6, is NAGVMQNPRHLVRRRGQEARLRCSPMKGHSHVYWYRQLPEEGLKFMVYLQKENIIDESGMPKERFSAEFPKEGPSILRIQQVVRGDSAAYFCASSPDGRSPLHFGNGTRLTVT.

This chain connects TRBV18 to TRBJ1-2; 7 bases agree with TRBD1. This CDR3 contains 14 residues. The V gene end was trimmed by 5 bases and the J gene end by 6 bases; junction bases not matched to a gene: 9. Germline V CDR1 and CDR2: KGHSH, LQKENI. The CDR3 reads CASSDTGEKNGYTF. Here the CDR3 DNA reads TGTGCCAGCTCAGATACAGGGGAGAAGAATGGCTACACCTTC.

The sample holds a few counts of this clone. The CDR3 sequence is CSANWDSSTEAFF. For the CDR3, the DNA is TGCAGCGCCAACTGGGACAGTTCCACTGAAGCTTTCTTT. This chain joins TRBV29-1 and TRBJ1-1; 7 nucleotides align to TRBD1. The CDR3 runs 13 residues. The V and J ends lost 7 bases and 4 bases, in that order; junction bases with no gene match: 9. The germline V gene has CDR1 SQVTM and CDR2 ANQGSEA. Using reference TRBV29-1 and TRBJ1-1 for the parts outside the CDR3, the full variable domain is SAVISQKPSRDICQRGTSLTIQCQVDSQVTMMFWYRQQPGQSLTLIATANQGSEATYESGFVIDKFPISRPNLTFSTLTVSNMSPEDSSIYLCSANWDSSTEAFFGQGTRLTVV.

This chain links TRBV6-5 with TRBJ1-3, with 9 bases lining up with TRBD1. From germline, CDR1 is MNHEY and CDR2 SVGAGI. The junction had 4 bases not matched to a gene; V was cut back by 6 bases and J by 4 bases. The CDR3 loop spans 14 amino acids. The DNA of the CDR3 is TGTGCCAGCAGCCCACAGGGGGCAGGAAACACCATATATTTT. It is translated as CASSPQGAGNTIYF.

The CDR3 loop reads CASSFQVGVEQYF. CDR3 sequence (DNA): TGTGCCAGCAGCTTCCAGGTTGGGGTCGAGCAGTACTTC. The V gene is TRBV5-4, the J gene TRBJ2-7; D not resolved. Looked up from germline, CDR1 is SGHNT and CDR2 is YYREEE (reference sequence). V lost 2 bases and J lost 6, with 12 bases in between. The CDR3 has 13 residues.

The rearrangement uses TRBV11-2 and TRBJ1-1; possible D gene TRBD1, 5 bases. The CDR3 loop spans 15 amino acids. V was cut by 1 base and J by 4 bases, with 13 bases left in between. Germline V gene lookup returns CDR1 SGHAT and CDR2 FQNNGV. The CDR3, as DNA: TGTGCCAGCAGCTTAGCGCCACGGGGGACCACTGAAGCTTTCTTT. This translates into CASSLAPRGTTEAFF.

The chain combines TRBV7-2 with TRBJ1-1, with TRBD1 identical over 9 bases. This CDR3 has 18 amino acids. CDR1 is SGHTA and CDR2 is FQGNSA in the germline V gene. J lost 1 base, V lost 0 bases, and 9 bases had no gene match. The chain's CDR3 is CASSLAPRTGATNTEAFF. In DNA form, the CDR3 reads TGTGCCAGCAGCTTAGCTCCTAGGACAGGGGCCACGAACACTGAAGCTTTCTTT.

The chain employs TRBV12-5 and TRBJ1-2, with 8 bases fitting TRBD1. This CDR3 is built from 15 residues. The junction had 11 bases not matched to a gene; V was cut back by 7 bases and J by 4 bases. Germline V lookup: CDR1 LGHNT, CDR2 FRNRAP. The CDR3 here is CASVPDRGESYGYTF. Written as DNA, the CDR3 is TGTGCTAGTGTCCCAGACAGGGGAGAAAGCTATGGCTACACCTTC.

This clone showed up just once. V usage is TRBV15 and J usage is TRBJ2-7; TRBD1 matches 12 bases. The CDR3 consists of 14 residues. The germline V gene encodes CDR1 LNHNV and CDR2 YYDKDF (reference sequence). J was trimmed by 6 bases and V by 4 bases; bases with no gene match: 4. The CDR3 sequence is CATSTGTGGAEQYF. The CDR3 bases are TGTGCCACCAGCACCGGGACAGGGGGCGCCGAGCAGTACTTC.

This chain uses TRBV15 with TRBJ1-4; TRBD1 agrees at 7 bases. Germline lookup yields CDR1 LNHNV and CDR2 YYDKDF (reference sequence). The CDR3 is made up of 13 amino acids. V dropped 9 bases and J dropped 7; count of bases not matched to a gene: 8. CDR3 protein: CATDRDYSEKLFF. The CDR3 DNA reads TGTGCCACAGACAGGGATTATAGTGAAAAACTGTTTTTT.

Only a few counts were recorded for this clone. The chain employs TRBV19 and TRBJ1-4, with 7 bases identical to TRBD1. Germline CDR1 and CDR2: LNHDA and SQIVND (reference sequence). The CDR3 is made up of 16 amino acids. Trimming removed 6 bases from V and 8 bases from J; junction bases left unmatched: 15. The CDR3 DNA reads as TGTGCCAGTAGAAAGGGAACAGGGGATTCCTTCGAAAAACTGTTTTTT. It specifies CASRKGTGDSFEKLFF.

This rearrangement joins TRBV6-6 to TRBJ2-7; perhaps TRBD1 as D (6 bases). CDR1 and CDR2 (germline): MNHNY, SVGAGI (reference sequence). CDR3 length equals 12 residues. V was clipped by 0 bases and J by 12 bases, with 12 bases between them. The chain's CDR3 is CASSYSGGNRYF. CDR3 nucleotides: TGTGCCAGCAGTTACTCAGGGGGAAACCGGTACTTC.

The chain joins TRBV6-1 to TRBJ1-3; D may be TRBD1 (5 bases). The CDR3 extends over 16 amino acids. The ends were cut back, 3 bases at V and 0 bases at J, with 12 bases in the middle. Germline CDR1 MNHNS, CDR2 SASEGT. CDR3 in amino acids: CASSDDSLGSGNTIYF. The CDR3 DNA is TGTGCCAGCAGTGACGACAGCCTCGGCTCTGGAAACACCATATATTTT.

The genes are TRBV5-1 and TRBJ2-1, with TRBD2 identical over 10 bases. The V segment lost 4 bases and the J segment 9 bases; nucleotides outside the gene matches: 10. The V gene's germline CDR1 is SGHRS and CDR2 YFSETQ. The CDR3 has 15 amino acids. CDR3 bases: TGCGCCAGCAGCCCGACTAGCGGGTCGAGGGGTGAGCAGTTCTTC. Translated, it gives CASSPTSGSRGEQFF.

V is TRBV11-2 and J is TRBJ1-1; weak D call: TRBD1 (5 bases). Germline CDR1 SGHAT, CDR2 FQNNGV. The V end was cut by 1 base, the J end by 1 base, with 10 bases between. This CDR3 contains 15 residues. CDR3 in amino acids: CASSLVAGSNTEAFF. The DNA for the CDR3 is TGTGCCAGCAGCTTAGTGGCAGGGTCGAACACTGAAGCTTTCTTT.

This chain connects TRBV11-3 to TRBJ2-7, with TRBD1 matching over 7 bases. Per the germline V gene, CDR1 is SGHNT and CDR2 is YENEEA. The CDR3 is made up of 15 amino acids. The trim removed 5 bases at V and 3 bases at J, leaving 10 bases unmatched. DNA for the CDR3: TGTGCCAGCAGCCTGGGGCAGGGGGTAGGCTACGAGCAGTACTTC. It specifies CASSLGQGVGYEQYF. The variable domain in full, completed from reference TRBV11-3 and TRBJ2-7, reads EAGVVQSPRYKIIEKKQPVAFWCNPISGHNTLYWYLQNLGQGPELLIRYENEEAVDDSQLPKDRFSAERLKGVDSTLKIQPAELGDSAVYLCASSLGQGVGYEQYFGPGTRLTVT.

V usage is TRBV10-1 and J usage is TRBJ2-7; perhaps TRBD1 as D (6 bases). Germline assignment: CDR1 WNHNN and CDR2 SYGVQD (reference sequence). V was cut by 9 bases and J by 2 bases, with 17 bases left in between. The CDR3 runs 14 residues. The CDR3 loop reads CARWTVLETYEQYF. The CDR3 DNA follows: TGCGCCAGATGGACAGTCTTAGAGACCTACGAGCAGTACTTC.

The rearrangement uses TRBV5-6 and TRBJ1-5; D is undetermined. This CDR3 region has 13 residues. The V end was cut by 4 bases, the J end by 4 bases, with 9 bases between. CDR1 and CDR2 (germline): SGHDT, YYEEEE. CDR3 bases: TGTGCCAGCAGCCTGACGGGGAATCAGCCCCAGCATTTT. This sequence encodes CASSLTGNQPQHF.